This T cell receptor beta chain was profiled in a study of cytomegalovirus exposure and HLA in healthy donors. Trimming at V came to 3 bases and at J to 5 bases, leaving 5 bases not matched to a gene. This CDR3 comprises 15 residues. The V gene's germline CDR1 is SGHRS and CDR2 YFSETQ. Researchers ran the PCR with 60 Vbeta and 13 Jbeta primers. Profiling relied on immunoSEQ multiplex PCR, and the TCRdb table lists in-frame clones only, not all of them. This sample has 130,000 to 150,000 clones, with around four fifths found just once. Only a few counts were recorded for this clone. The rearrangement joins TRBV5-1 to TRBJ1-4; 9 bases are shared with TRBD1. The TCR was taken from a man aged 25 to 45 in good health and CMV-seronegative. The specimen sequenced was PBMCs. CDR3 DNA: TGCGCCAGCAGCTCGGGACAGGGTACCAATGAAAAACTGTTTTTT. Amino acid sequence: CASSSGQGTNEKLFF.